The clone carrying this TCR beta chain has ten or more counts. The data were obtained in a study of T-cell reconstitution after alpha-beta-depleted transplantation in children. Library preparation (for TCRbeta) was performed with unique molecular identifiers. TCRdb passed the PCR reads through MiXCR, listing each CDR3 protein once. This table has fewer than 90,000 distinct CDR3 sequences, about 7.3% appearing once. Sequencing was performed on PBMCs from the stem cell graft donor, taken from the stem cell graft. This sequence was found in a human donor who donated a stem cell graft to a child with acute lymphoblastic leukemia.

CDR3 region: CASSQGRLALGNEQFF. CDR3 coding DNA: TGTGCCAGCAGCCAAGGTCGACTAGCCCTGGGGAATGAGCAGTTCTTC. This chain uses TRBV3-1 with TRBJ2-1, with 7 positions matching TRBD2. Germline V gene lookup returns CDR1 LGHDT and CDR2 YNNKEL (reference sequence). J gave up 7 bases and V 1 base, and 10 bases lay outside the gene matches. CDR3 length: 16 residues.